The 22 T cell receptor beta chains in this list originate from one sample, sequenced in a study of blood T cell repertoires in COVID-19. Sequencing was performed with immunoSEQ multiplex PCR; in TCRdb, only in-frame clones are kept and a portion is missing. The table lists 65,000 to 90,000 clones, 87% of them singletons. Sequencing was performed on peripheral blood. The receptors come from a man aged 25 to 40 with acute or convalescent COVID-19.

The chain joins TRBV7-9 to TRBJ2-3; 9 bases are shared with TRBD1. J lost 0 bases, V lost 2 bases, and 9 bases had no gene match. This CDR3 comprises 18 residues. Germline loops: CDR1 SEHNR, CDR2 FQNEAQ (reference sequence). CDR3 region: CASSLKTGTGSSTDTQYF. CDR3 nucleotides: TGTGCCAGCAGCTTAAAAACCGGGACAGGGTCTAGCACAGATACGCAGTATTTT.

The genes are TRBV2 and TRBJ2-2; possibly TRBD2 for D (7 bases). Germline V lookup: CDR1 SNHLY, CDR2 FYNNEI. Trimming took off 5 bases at V and 6 bases at J, with 16 bases between the two ends. There are 15 residues in the CDR3. The CDR3 here is CASSSQGTNAGELFF. DNA for the CDR3: TGTGCCAGCAGTTCGCAGGGGACTAACGCCGGGGAGCTGTTTTTT.

The gene calls are TRBV4-1 and TRBJ2-3; D unclear. Germline CDR1 MGHRA, CDR2 YSYEKL. The CDR3 loop spans 16 amino acids. V was trimmed by 1 base and J by 2 bases, leaving 13 bases between them. This chain's CDR3 is CASSQVSARATDTQYF. CDR3 in DNA: TGCGCCAGCAGCCAAGTCTCAGCGAGAGCCACAGATACGCAGTATTTT.

The gene calls are TRBV13 and TRBJ2-5; D gene unclear. Trimming cost V 4 bases and J 1 base, with 7 bases left between them. Germline loops: CDR1 PRHDT, CDR2 FYEKMQ (reference sequence). The CDR3 is 13 residues long. The DNA for the CDR3 is TGTGCCAGCAGCTCACACAGCCAAGAGACCCAGTACTTC. It specifies CASSSHSQETQYF.

The sample holds one count of this clone. The CDR3 DNA reads TGTGCCAGCACCCGGACAGAACAGCCTGGAAACACCATATATTTT. Translated, it gives CASTRTEQPGNTIYF. V is TRBV2 and J is TRBJ1-3; TRBD1 is a possible D gene (6 bases). Germline V gene lookup returns CDR1 SNHLY and CDR2 FYNNEI. This CDR3 has 15 residues. V was pared by 7 bases and J by 2 bases, with 15 bases between.

The chain couples TRBV13 to TRBJ2-7; D may be TRBD1 (6 bases). V lost 5 bases to trimming and J lost 3 bases, with 20 bases between them. This CDR3 contains 16 residues. Germline-derived CDR1 and CDR2 are PRHDT and FYEKMQ (reference sequence). The chain's CDR3 is CASSTQTQGVFYEQYF. As DNA, the CDR3 is TGTGCCAGCAGCACCCAAACACAGGGTGTTTTCTACGAGCAGTACTTC.

The chain couples TRBV19 to TRBJ2-7; TRBD2 matches at 12 bases. The V gene end was trimmed by 3 bases and the J gene end by 1 base; junction bases not matched to a gene: 1. Germline V CDR1 and CDR2: LNHDA, SQIVND (reference sequence). The CDR3 is 15 amino acids. CDR3 sequence: CASSIGLAGSYEQYF. In DNA, the CDR3 is TGTGCCAGTAGTATCGGACTAGCGGGGTCCTACGAGCAGTACTTC.

The chain links TRBV2 to TRBJ2-5; weak D call: TRBD1 (5 bases). CDR3 length: 17 residues. V shed 4 bases and J shed 4 bases, with 22 bases lying between them. Germline values: CDR1 SNHLY, CDR2 FYNNEI. CDR3 region: CASSVRSPHDSRETQYF. CDR3 in DNA: TGTGCCAGCAGTGTAAGAAGTCCTCATGACAGTAGAGAGACCCAGTACTTC.

The rearrangement uses TRBV5-1 and TRBJ2-5; 8 bases agree with TRBD2. CDR3 length equals 14 residues. The V gene's germline CDR1 is SGHRS and CDR2 YFSETQ. After removal of 4 bases from V and 5 bases from J, the junction contained 7 bases not matched to a gene. CDR3 nucleotide sequence: TGCGCCAGCAGCGAAAGTAGCGGGGAGGAGACCCAGTACTTC. Its protein product is CASSESSGEETQYF.

The V call is TRBV7-8, the J call TRBJ1-4, with D possibly TRBD1 on 6 matching bases. Germline values: CDR1 SGHVS, CDR2 FQNEAQ. With 1 base removed from V and 8 bases from J, the gap between germline ends came to 14 bases. This CDR3 region has 15 residues. The CDR3 coding sequence is TGTGCCAGCAGCTTAGGACGTCCAGGGGCAGAAAAACTGTTTTTT. The encoded protein is CASSLGRPGAEKLFF.

This rearrangement joins TRBV3-1 (or the pseudogene TRBV3-2) to TRBJ2-2; the D gene is possibly TRBD1 (5 bases). The CDR3 consists of 15 residues. CDR1 and CDR2 (germline): LGHDT, YNNKEL (reference sequence). V was pared by 4 bases and J by 3 bases, with 12 bases between. The CDR3 loop is CASSPSGHDTGELFF. The DNA for the CDR3 is TGTGCCAGCAGCCCCTCCGGACACGACACCGGGGAGCTGTTTTTT.

Here the CDR3 reads CASSDKLAVTDTQYF. In DNA, the CDR3 is TGTGCCAGCAGTGACAAACTAGCGGTCACAGATACGCAGTATTTT. This chain connects TRBV25-1 to TRBJ2-3; 8 bases align to TRBD2. Germline CDR1 and CDR2: MGHDK and SYGVNS. V was pared by 3 bases and J by 2 bases, with 4 bases of the junction left unmatched. This CDR3 region has 15 residues.

The rearrangement joins TRBV19 to TRBJ1-5, with D maybe TRBD1 (6 bases). CDR3 length: 15 amino acids. CDR1 LNHDA and CDR2 SQIVND come from the germline V gene (reference sequence). V shed 7 bases and J shed 2 bases, with 15 bases lying between them. The CDR3 loop is CASNHEGEGNQPQHF. Here the CDR3 DNA reads TGTGCCAGTAACCATGAGGGGGAAGGCAATCAGCCCCAGCATTTT.

V usage is TRBV18 and J usage is TRBJ2-1; TRBD2 is a possible D gene (6 bases). Germline CDR1 and CDR2: KGHSH and LQKENI. V was clipped by 0 bases and J by 9 bases, with 15 bases between them. The CDR3 has 15 residues. The CDR3 sequence: CASSPPLGTPGEQFF. The CDR3 DNA sequence: TGTGCCAGCTCACCACCGTTGGGGACTCCGGGTGAGCAGTTCTTC. Combining the CDR3 with reference TRBV18 and TRBJ2-1 gives the whole variable domain NAGVMQNPRHLVRRRGQEARLRCSPMKGHSHVYWYRQLPEEGLKFMVYLQKENIIDESGMPKERFSAEFPKEGPSILRIQQVVRGDSAAYFCASSPPLGTPGEQFFGPGTRLTVL.

V usage is TRBV29-1 and J usage is TRBJ1-4; 9 nucleotides match TRBD1. V shed 6 bases, J shed 6 bases, and the junction held 5 bases outside the gene matches. The CDR3 sequence is 13 residues long. CDR1 and CDR2 (germline): SQVTM, ANQGSEA. This CDR3 is CSVATGGDEKLFF. CDR3 sequence (DNA): TGCAGCGTCGCAACAGGGGGCGATGAAAAACTGTTTTTT. The full variable domain, completed using reference TRBV29-1 and TRBJ1-4, is SAVISQKPSRDICQRGTSLTIQCQVDSQVTMMFWYRQQPGQSLTLIATANQGSEATYESGFVIDKFPISRPNLTFSTLTVSNMSPEDSSIYLCSVATGGDEKLFFGSGTQLSVL.

The chain recombines TRBV9 with TRBJ2-4, with TRBD1 as a possible D gene (6 bases). V gave up 6 bases and J gave up 0 bases, with 10 bases separating them. CDR3 length: 14 amino acids. CDR1 is SGDLS, CDR2 YYNGEE, per germline. Here the CDR3 DNA reads TGTGCCAGCATCCAACAGGGAGCCAAAAACATTCAGTACTTC. The encoded protein is CASIQQGAKNIQYF.

This chain links TRBV28 with TRBJ1-5; 8 bases match TRBD1. V shed 10 bases and J 6 bases; nucleotides not matched to a gene: 8. The CDR3 is made up of 13 amino acids. Per the germline V gene, CDR1 is MDHEN and CDR2 is SYDVKM. This chain's CDR3 is CAIATGGVQPQHF. DNA of the CDR3: TGTGCCATAGCCACAGGGGGAGTTCAGCCCCAGCATTTT.

The CDR3 DNA reads TGTGCCTGGAGTACTAGCGGGATCCAAGAGACCCAGTACTTC. Its protein is CAWSTSGIQETQYF. V usage is TRBV30 and J usage is TRBJ2-5; 10 bases are shared with TRBD2. This CDR3 contains 14 residues. CDR1 and CDR2 from the germline V gene are GTSNPN and SVGIG (reference sequence). V shed 2 bases, J shed 1 base, and the junction held 1 base outside the gene matches.

This chain connects TRBV4-1 to TRBJ2-5, with TRBD2 matching over 9 bases. After removal of 0 bases from V and 2 bases from J, the junction contained 7 bases not matched to a gene. CDR1 and CDR2 from the germline V gene are MGHRA and YSYEKL. The CDR3 loop spans 17 amino acids. Written as DNA, the CDR3 is TGCGCCAGCAGCCAAGAAGGAGGCGGGAGGGGACAAGAGACCCAGTACTTC. Its translation: CASSQEGGGRGQETQYF.

V gene TRBV7-8 combines with J gene TRBJ1-2; 8 bases map to TRBD1. V lost 5 bases and J lost 4; bases outside the gene matches: 9. The CDR3 is 15 amino acids. The germline V gene has CDR1 SGHVS and CDR2 FQNEAQ. CDR3 sequence reads: CASSRGQGQGYGYTF. The CDR3 bases are TGTGCCAGCAGCCGCGGACAGGGCCAAGGCTATGGCTACACCTTC.

J is TRBJ2-3 and V is TRBV7-2; the match to TRBD2 covers 7 bases. The CDR3 is 15 residues long. V trimming: 2 bases; J trimming: 3 bases; junction bases outside the gene matches: 5. Germline CDR1 SGHTA, CDR2 FQGNSA. The CDR3 loop reads CASSLTGLRTDTQYF. DNA for the CDR3: TGTGCCAGCAGCTTAACGGGACTAAGGACAGATACGCAGTATTTT.

CDR3 nucleotide sequence: TGTGCCAGCAGTTACTCGGGTCAGCGGGACAGGCGGAGCTCCTATAATTCACCCCTCCACTTT. It specifies CASSYSGQRDRRSSYNSPLHF. The genes are TRBV6-2 or TRBV6-3 and TRBJ1-6, with 8 positions matching TRBD1. Germline assignment: CDR1 MNHEY and CDR2 SVGEGT. The CDR3 consists of 21 residues. The ends lost 0 bases at V and 0 bases at J; junction bases unmatched: 13.